This T cell receptor (beta chain) was recovered during a study of cytomegalovirus exposure and HLA in healthy donors. General study points: Earlier analysis found most TCR beta V segments productive about 90% or about 30% of the time. CMV serostatus was the sole immune exposure data available.

The germline V and J ends were trimmed by 2 bases and 2 bases, with 16 bases remaining between them. The germline gives CDR1 MNHEY, CDR2 SMNVEV (reference sequence). This CDR3 region has 16 residues. Primers included in the PCR were 60 Vbeta and 13 Jbeta primers. Assay used: immunoSEQ multiplex PCR; TCRdb lists only in-frame clones, some missing. Reported are 80,000 to 100,000 clones; the ten largest clones contain about 0.5%. On this clone itself: Its antigen is currently unknown.

This sequence was found in a man aged 50 to 59 in good health and CMV-seronegative. V is TRBV27 and J is TRBJ2-7; D is possibly TRBD2 (6 bases). The specimen was PBMCs. This CDR3 is CASSLTGISGAYEQYF. The CDR3 DNA is TGTGCCAGCAGTTTAACAGGTATTAGCGGAGCCTACGAGCAGTACTTC.